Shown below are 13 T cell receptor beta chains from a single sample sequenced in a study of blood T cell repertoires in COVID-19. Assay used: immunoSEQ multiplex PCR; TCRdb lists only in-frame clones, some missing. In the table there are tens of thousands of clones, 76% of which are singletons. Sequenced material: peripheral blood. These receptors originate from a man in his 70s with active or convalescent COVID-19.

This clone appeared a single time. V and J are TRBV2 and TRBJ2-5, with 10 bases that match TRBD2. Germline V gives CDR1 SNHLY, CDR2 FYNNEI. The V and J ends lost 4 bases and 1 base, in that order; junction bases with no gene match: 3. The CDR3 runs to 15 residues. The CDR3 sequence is CASSASGGRQETQYF. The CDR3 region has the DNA TGTGCCAGCAGTGCTAGCGGGGGCCGCCAAGAGACCCAGTACTTC.

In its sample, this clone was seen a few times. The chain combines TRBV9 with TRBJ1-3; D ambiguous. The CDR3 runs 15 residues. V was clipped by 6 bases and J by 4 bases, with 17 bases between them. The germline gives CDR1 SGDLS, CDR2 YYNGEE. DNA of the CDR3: TGTGCCAGCACCGCCGGGTCTGGTGACGGAAACACCATATATTTT. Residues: CASTAGSGDGNTIYF.

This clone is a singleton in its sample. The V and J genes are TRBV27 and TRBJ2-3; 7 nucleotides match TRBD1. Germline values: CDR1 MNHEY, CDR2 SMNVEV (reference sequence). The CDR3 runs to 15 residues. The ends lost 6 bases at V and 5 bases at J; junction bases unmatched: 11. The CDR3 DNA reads TGTGCCAGCAGCCGGAGAGGGCCAGGGGGAGATACGCAGTATTTT. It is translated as CASSRRGPGGDTQYF.

The CDR3 sequence is CASSGPSGRSTDTQYF. The DNA for the CDR3 is TGCGCCAGCAGTGGACCTAGCGGTCGGAGCACAGATACGCAGTATTTT. The chain couples TRBV10-1 to TRBJ2-3; 7 positions match TRBD2. The junction had 7 bases not matched to a gene; V was cut back by 4 bases and J by 0 bases. The length of the CDR3 is 16 residues. Germline CDR1 is WNHNN and CDR2 is SYGVQD (reference sequence).

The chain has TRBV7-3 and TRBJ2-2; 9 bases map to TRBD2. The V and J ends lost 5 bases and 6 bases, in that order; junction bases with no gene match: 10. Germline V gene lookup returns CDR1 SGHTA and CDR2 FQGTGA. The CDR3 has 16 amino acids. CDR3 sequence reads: CASSLYGLATSGELFF. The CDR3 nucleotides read TGTGCCAGCAGCCTTTACGGACTAGCGACGTCCGGGGAGCTGTTTTTT.

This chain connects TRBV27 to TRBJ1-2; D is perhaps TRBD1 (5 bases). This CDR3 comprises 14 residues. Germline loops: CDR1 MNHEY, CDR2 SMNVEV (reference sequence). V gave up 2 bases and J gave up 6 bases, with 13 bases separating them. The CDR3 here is CASSLMGGVHGYTF. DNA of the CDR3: TGTGCCAGCAGTTTAATGGGGGGAGTCCATGGCTACACCTTC.

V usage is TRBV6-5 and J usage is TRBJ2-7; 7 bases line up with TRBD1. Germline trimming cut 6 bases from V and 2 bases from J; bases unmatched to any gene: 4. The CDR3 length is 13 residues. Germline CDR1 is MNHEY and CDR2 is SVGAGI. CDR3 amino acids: CASRVGGAYEQYF. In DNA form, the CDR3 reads TGTGCCAGCAGGGTAGGGGGCGCCTACGAGCAGTACTTC.

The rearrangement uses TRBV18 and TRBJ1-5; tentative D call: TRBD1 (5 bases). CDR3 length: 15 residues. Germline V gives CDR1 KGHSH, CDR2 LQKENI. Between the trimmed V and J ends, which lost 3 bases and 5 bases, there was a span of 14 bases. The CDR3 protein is CASSPPDRKDQPQHF. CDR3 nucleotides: TGTGCCAGCTCACCGCCCGACAGAAAAGATCAGCCCCAGCATTTT.

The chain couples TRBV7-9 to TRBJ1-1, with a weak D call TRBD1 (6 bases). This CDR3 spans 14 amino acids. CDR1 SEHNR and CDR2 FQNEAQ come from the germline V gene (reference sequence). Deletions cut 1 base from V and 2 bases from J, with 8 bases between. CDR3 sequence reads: CASSLGQANTEAFF. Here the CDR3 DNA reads TGTGCCAGCAGCTTAGGACAGGCCAACACTGAAGCTTTCTTT.

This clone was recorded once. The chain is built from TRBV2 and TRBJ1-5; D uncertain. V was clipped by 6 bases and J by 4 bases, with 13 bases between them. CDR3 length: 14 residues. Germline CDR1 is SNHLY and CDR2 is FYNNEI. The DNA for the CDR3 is TGTGCCAGCAGGTACCGCTCTACGAATCAGCCCCAGCATTTT. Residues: CASRYRSTNQPQHF. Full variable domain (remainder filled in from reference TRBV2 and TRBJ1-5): EPEVTQTPSHQVTQMGQEVILRCVPISNHLYFYWYRQILGQKVEFLVSFYNNEISEKSEIFDDQFSVERPDGSNFTLKIRSTKLEDSAMYFCASRYRSTNQPQHFGDGTRLSIL.

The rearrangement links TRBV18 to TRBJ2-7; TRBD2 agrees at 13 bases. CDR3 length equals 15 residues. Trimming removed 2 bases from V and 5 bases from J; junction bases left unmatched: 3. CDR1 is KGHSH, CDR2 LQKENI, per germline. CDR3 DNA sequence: TGTGCCAGCTCACCAGGGACTAGCGGGGTCAACGAGCAGTACTTC. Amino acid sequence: CASSPGTSGVNEQYF. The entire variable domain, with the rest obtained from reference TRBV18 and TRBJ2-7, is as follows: NAGVMQNPRHLVRRRGQEARLRCSPMKGHSHVYWYRQLPEEGLKFMVYLQKENIIDESGMPKERFSAEFPKEGPSILRIQQVVRGDSAAYFCASSPGTSGVNEQYFGPGTRLTVT.

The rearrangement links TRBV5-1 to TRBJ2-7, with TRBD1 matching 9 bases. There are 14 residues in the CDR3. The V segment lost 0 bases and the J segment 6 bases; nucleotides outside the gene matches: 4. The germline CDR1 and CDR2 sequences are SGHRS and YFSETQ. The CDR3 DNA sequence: TGCGCCAGCAGCTTGGGACAGGGGGGGTCCGAGCAGTACTTC. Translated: CASSLGQGGSEQYF.

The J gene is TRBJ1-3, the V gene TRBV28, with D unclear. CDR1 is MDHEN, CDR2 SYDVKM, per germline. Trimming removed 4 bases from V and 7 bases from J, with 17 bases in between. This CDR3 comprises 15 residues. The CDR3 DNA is TGTGCCAGCAGTTCGCAGACATTCGTTCGGAACACCATATATTTT. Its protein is CASSSQTFVRNTIYF.